These 30 T cell receptor beta chains came from one sample sequenced in a study of vaccination and CD4 T cells after COVID-19. TCRdb fed the PCR reads into MiXCR, producing one record per CDR3 protein. Of 25,000 to 30,000 distinct CDR3 sequences in the sample, approximately 51% are singletons; the top ten hold over 4.5%. Noted time point: late sampling 161 to 241 days after vaccination in a few convalescent patients. Sequences were derived from CD4+ T cells from blood, sampled about 7 months after SARS-CoV-2 vaccination. These receptors all come from a human donor who had recovered from COVID-19.

V usage is TRBV19 and J usage is TRBJ2-1; D remains unclear. In germline, CDR1 is LNHDA, CDR2 SQIVND (reference sequence). The length of the CDR3 is 15 residues. V was cut by 5 bases and J by 0 bases, with 11 bases left in between. CDR3 in amino acids: CASSYGFSSYNEQFF. In DNA form, the CDR3 reads TGTGCCAGTAGTTATGGGTTTAGCTCCTACAATGAGCAGTTCTTC.

This clonotype was counted between two and nine times. The V gene is TRBV27, the J gene TRBJ2-3; D unresolved. V gave up 3 bases and J gave up 6 bases, with 7 bases separating them. Germline V gives CDR1 MNHEY, CDR2 SMNVEV (reference sequence). The CDR3 loop spans 12 amino acids. CDR3 residues: CASSLRADTQYF. The CDR3 DNA reads TGTGCCAGCAGTTTGAGAGCTGATACGCAGTATTTT.

In this sample, this clonotype turned up a few times. V and J are TRBV7-9 and TRBJ2-3, with 7 bases aligning to TRBD2. From germline, CDR1 is SEHNR and CDR2 FQNEAQ (reference sequence). The CDR3 length is 18 residues. J lost 2 bases, V lost 3 bases, and 14 bases had no gene match. The CDR3 DNA sequence: TGTGCCAGCAGCTTTCCCGGGACTACCCGTTCGACCACAGATACGCAGTATTTT. Encoded protein: CASSFPGTTRSTTDTQYF.

The chain joins TRBV27 to TRBJ2-5; 9 bases map to TRBD1. V trimming: 5 bases; J trimming: 4 bases; junction bases outside the gene matches: 8. Germline-derived CDR1 and CDR2 are MNHEY and SMNVEV (reference sequence). The CDR3 consists of 15 residues. The CDR3 DNA is TGTGCCAGCAGTCCCCGGGACAGGGATGGAGAGACCCAGTACTTC. It yields the protein CASSPRDRDGETQYF.

The chain recombines TRBV15 with TRBJ2-1; D not resolved. The length of the CDR3 is 12 residues. Germline assignment: CDR1 LNHNV and CDR2 YYDKDF (reference sequence). V was pared by 1 base and J by 7 bases, with 5 bases between. CDR3 bases: TGTGCCACCAGCAGAGTGGTAAATGAGCAGTTCTTC. Translated: CATSRVVNEQFF.

This chain uses TRBV19 with TRBJ2-7; 9 nucleotides line up with TRBD1. Trimming at V came to 3 bases and at J to 2 bases, leaving 8 bases not matched to a gene. The CDR3 sequence is 16 residues long. The germline gives CDR1 LNHDA, CDR2 SQIVND (reference sequence). The CDR3 nucleotides read TGTGCCAGTAGTATTTTACCGGGACAGGGAACCTACGAGCAGTACTTC. It translates to CASSILPGQGTYEQYF.

In this sample, this clonotype turned up a few times. The genes are TRBV2 and TRBJ2-3; TRBD2 agrees at 12 bases. The germline V gene encodes CDR1 SNHLY and CDR2 FYNNEI. The CDR3 covers 15 residues. Trimming cost V 8 bases and J 6 bases; bases outside gene matches: 9. This CDR3 is CASAQLAGGSDTQYF. The CDR3 region has the DNA TGTGCCAGCGCACAACTAGCGGGAGGATCCGATACGCAGTATTTT.

The V call is TRBV2, the J call TRBJ2-5; 9 nucleotides agree with TRBD1. CDR1 and CDR2 from the germline V gene are SNHLY and FYNNEI. This CDR3 contains 15 residues. The V and J ends lost 6 bases and 1 base, in that order; junction bases with no gene match: 6. CDR3 sequence reads: CASRVGTGPQETQYF. As DNA, the CDR3 is TGTGCCAGCAGGGTCGGGACAGGGCCCCAAGAGACCCAGTACTTC.

V and J are TRBV19 and TRBJ2-2, with 8 bases that match TRBD1. After removal of 5 bases from V and 7 bases from J, the junction contained 6 bases not matched to a gene. This CDR3 has 14 amino acids. Per the germline V gene, CDR1 is LNHDA and CDR2 is SQIVND (reference sequence). This chain's CDR3 is CASSWDRLGGELFF. The CDR3 DNA is TGTGCCAGTAGTTGGGACAGGCTCGGCGGGGAGCTGTTTTTT.

The V call is TRBV7-6, the J call TRBJ1-1, with 9 positions matching TRBD1. Unmatched junction bases numbered 19, after V lost 6 bases and J lost 5 bases. The CDR3 runs 18 residues. Germline CDR1 SGHVS, CDR2 FNYEAQ. The CDR3 DNA reads as TGTGCCAGCAGTCTAACCCCCCTCGACAGGGGGTTGTGGACTGAAGCTTTCTTT. Its protein product is CASSLTPLDRGLWTEAFF.

This clonotype was seen a handful of times. The chain is built from TRBV20-1 and TRBJ1-5; D is undetermined. The ends were cut back, 3 bases at V and 0 bases at J, with 9 bases in the middle. Per germline, CDR1 DFQATT and CDR2 SNEGSKA (reference sequence). There are 14 residues in the CDR3. For the CDR3, the DNA is TGCAGTGCTAGGGAGCATTATAGCAATCAGCCCCAGCATTTT. Its protein product is CSAREHYSNQPQHF.

The rearrangement joins TRBV6-1 to TRBJ2-7; D unclear. The CDR3 runs to 14 residues. Between the trimmed V and J ends, which lost 1 base and 1 base, there was a span of 8 bases. CDR1 and CDR2 from the germline V gene are MNHNS and SASEGT. CDR3 region: CASSEVTASYEQYF. The CDR3 nucleotides read TGTGCCAGCAGTGAAGTCACAGCGTCCTACGAGCAGTACTTC.

V is TRBV9 and J is TRBJ2-3; D gene uncertain. The V end was cut by 5 bases, the J end by 2 bases, with 18 bases between. The CDR3 length is 16 residues. From germline, CDR1 is SGDLS and CDR2 YYNGEE. The CDR3 sequence is CASSPPLAGPTDTQYF. As DNA, the CDR3 is TGTGCCAGCAGTCCCCCATTAGCTGGGCCCACAGATACGCAGTATTTT. The whole variable domain, filled in from reference TRBV9 and TRBJ2-3, reads DSGVTQTPKHLITATGQRVTLRCSPRSGDLSVYWYQQSLDQGLQFLIQYYNGEERAKGNILERFSAQQFPDLHSELNLSSLELGDSALYFCASSPPLAGPTDTQYFGPGTRLTVL.

This clonotype appeared a few times. The chain uses TRBV12-3 or TRBV12-4 and TRBJ2-7; 8 bases line up with TRBD1. The CDR3 extends over 15 amino acids. The ends lost 3 bases at V and 3 bases at J; junction bases unmatched: 7. The CDR3 DNA follows: TGTGCCAGCAGTTTCAAGGACAGGGCGGACTACGAGCAGTACTTC. This translates into CASSFKDRADYEQYF.

Details on this clonotype: A read error may account for a junction end that differs from germline. This rearrangement joins TRBV19 to TRBJ1-1; 7 bases match TRBD1. This CDR3 contains 13 residues. In germline, CDR1 is LNHDA, CDR2 SQIVND (reference sequence). CDR3 loop: CAGSVQGITEAFF. In DNA form, the CDR3 reads TGTGCCGGTAGCGTACAGGGGATCACTGAAGCTTTCTTT.

V usage is TRBV20-1 and J usage is TRBJ1-4; D is uncertain. Deletions cut 5 bases from V and 6 bases from J, with 7 bases between. The length of the CDR3 is 11 residues. The germline CDR1 and CDR2 sequences are DFQATT and SNEGSKA (reference sequence). CDR3 loop: CSAWTYEKLFF. The CDR3 DNA follows: TGCAGTGCTTGGACCTATGAAAAACTGTTTTTT.

The chain links TRBV7-9 to TRBJ2-1, with TRBD1 as a possible D gene (7 bases). This CDR3 is 12 amino acids long. Trimming removed 8 bases from V and 15 bases from J, with 20 bases in between. In germline, CDR1 is SEHNR, CDR2 FQNEAQ (reference sequence). The CDR3 protein is CASGGGGRAPFF. CDR3 nucleotide sequence: TGTGCCAGCGGAGGGGGCGGGCGGGCCCCGTTCTTC. The whole variable domain, remainder taken from reference TRBV7-9 and TRBJ2-1, is DTGVSQNPRHKITKRGQNVTFRCDPISEHNRLYWYRQTLGQGPEFLTYFQNEAQLEKSRLLSDRFSAERPKGSFSTLEIQRTEQGDSAMYLCASGGGGRAPFFGPGTRLTVL.

The gene calls are TRBV25-1 and TRBJ2-1; TRBD2 matches at 8 bases. This CDR3 region has 13 residues. Trimming removed 3 bases from V and 5 bases from J; junction bases left unmatched: 0. Germline V lookup: CDR1 MGHDK, CDR2 SYGVNS. The CDR3 sequence: CASSETSDNEQFF. The DNA of the CDR3 is TGTGCCAGCAGTGAGACTAGCGACAATGAGCAGTTCTTC.

This clonotype has just a few counts. The V and J genes are TRBV20-1 and TRBJ2-3; 7 positions match TRBD1. In germline, CDR1 is DFQATT, CDR2 SNEGSKA (reference sequence). The V gene end was trimmed by 7 bases and the J gene end by 4 bases; junction bases not matched to a gene: 5. The CDR3 spans 12 residues. The CDR3 DNA sequence: TGCAGTGGCACGACAGGGTCAGATACGCAGTATTTT. It specifies CSGTTGSDTQYF.

This clonotype was observed a handful of times. The chain is built from TRBV6-5 and TRBJ2-7; tentative D call: TRBD2 (6 bases). The CDR3 has 16 residues. Trimming removed 2 bases at V and 6 bases at J, with 20 bases between. Germline V gene sequence: CDR1 MNHEY, CDR2 SVGAGI. The CDR3 DNA follows: TGTGCCAGCAGTTACCCCCCGTACGGGGGAGGAAGCGAGCAGTACTTC. Its protein is CASSYPPYGGGSEQYF.

This clonotype has more than one count but fewer than ten. This rearrangement joins TRBV15 to TRBJ2-3; D is uncertain. Deletions cut 9 bases from V and 0 bases from J, with 16 bases between. From germline, CDR1 is LNHNV and CDR2 YYDKDF (reference sequence). The length of the CDR3 is 15 residues. Written as DNA, the CDR3 is TGTGCCACAGGATCAGGCTCCGTGAGCACAGATACGCAGTATTTT. Translated: CATGSGSVSTDTQYF.

The chain links TRBV27 to TRBJ2-7; TRBD2 matches at 10 bases. J lost 4 bases, V lost 8 bases, and 5 bases had no gene match. In germline, CDR1 is MNHEY, CDR2 SMNVEV (reference sequence). The CDR3 spans 13 residues. The CDR3 protein is CASGPSGSYEQYF. The CDR3 DNA is TGTGCCAGCGGGCCTAGCGGGAGTTACGAGCAGTACTTC.

The rearrangement joins TRBV20-1 to TRBJ2-7; TRBD2 aligns across 10 bases. This CDR3 contains 14 residues. Per the germline V gene, CDR1 is DFQATT and CDR2 is SNEGSKA (reference sequence). Trimming at V came to 7 bases and at J to 5 bases, leaving 11 bases not matched to a gene. In DNA, the CDR3 is TGCAGTGTCCTTAGCGGGAGGCGCAGCGACGAGCAGTACTTC. Protein product: CSVLSGRRSDEQYF.

The chain couples TRBV19 to TRBJ2-7; maybe TRBD1 (6 bases). Germline CDR1 is LNHDA and CDR2 is SQIVND (reference sequence). V was cut by 5 bases and J by 5 bases, with 16 bases left in between. The CDR3 sequence is 14 residues long. The CDR3 region has the DNA TGTGCCAGTAGTCCTGCAGACAGGCTCCACGAGCAGTACTTC. As protein: CASSPADRLHEQYF.

This clonotype was seen more than once but under ten times. The V call is TRBV6-1, the J call TRBJ2-2, with D unresolved. The V end lost 8 bases, the J end lost 0 bases, and 10 bases lay between the germline ends. The CDR3 sequence is 14 residues long. Germline V gives CDR1 MNHNS, CDR2 SASEGT. The CDR3 sequence is CASGQGTNTGELFF. The CDR3 nucleotides are TGTGCCAGCGGGCAAGGTACGAACACCGGGGAGCTGTTTTTT.

The chain employs TRBV10-2 and TRBJ2-1, with D maybe TRBD2 (6 bases). This CDR3 comprises 13 residues. Trimming shortened V by 3 bases and J by 6 bases, and 9 bases separated the two germline ends. The germline V gene has CDR1 WSHSY and CDR2 SAAADI. CDR3 bases: TGCGCCAGCAGTGAATCGGGGGTCAATGAGCAGTTCTTC. Protein: CASSESGVNEQFF.

V gene TRBV6-1 combines with J gene TRBJ2-5; D is ambiguous. V lost 8 bases and J 2 bases, leaving 12 bases between the germline ends. The CDR3 spans 13 residues. CDR1 is MNHNS and CDR2 is SASEGT in the germline V gene. CDR3 residues: CASLLGAQETQYF. The DNA of the CDR3 is TGTGCCAGCTTATTAGGAGCTCAAGAGACCCAGTACTTC.

This chain links TRBV7-9 with TRBJ2-7, with D perhaps TRBD2 (6 bases). The CDR3 sequence is 17 residues long. The germline CDR1 and CDR2 sequences are SEHNR and FQNEAQ (reference sequence). The V and J ends lost 1 base and 2 bases respectively, with 18 bases between them. The CDR3 sequence is CASSLGGAGPYTYEQYF. The CDR3 DNA reads TGTGCCAGCAGCTTAGGTGGGGCGGGACCCTACACCTACGAGCAGTACTTC.

The chain recombines TRBV20-1 with TRBJ2-7; perhaps D is TRBD1 or TRBD2 (6 bases each). Germline CDR1 DFQATT, CDR2 SNEGSKA (reference sequence). V lost 6 bases, J lost 4 bases, and 19 bases lay in between. This CDR3 comprises 14 residues. As DNA, the CDR3 is TGCAGTGCCTCGTACGATCAGGGGAGGTACGAGCAGTACTTC. Protein product: CSASYDQGRYEQYF.

In this sample, this clonotype is medium-sized. This chain connects TRBV7-9 to TRBJ1-2, with D unresolved. The CDR3 sequence is 15 residues long. Germline CDR1 and CDR2: SEHNR and FQNEAQ (reference sequence). The V end lost 1 base, the J end lost 0 bases, and 9 bases lay between the germline ends. CDR3 loop: CASSLGWDPNYGYTF. In DNA form, the CDR3 reads TGTGCCAGCAGCTTAGGGTGGGATCCTAACTATGGCTACACCTTC. Drawing the rest from reference TRBV7-9 and TRBJ1-2, the complete variable domain is DTGVSQNPRHKITKRGQNVTFRCDPISEHNRLYWYRQTLGQGPEFLTYFQNEAQLEKSRLLSDRFSAERPKGSFSTLEIQRTEQGDSAMYLCASSLGWDPNYGYTFGSGTRLTVV.